The 11 T cell receptor beta chains below all came from one sample that was sequenced in a study of T-cell reconstitution after alpha-beta-depleted transplantation in children. Unique molecular identifiers tagged the TCRbeta library. TCRdb fed the PCR reads into MiXCR, producing one record per CDR3 protein. The sample holds about 210,000 distinct CDR3 sequences, approximately 17% seen once. The sequencing used PBMCs, mostly from graft donor cells, collected 360 days after TCRalphabeta/CD19-depleted stem cell transplant. The receptors stem from a male patient between 2 and 9 years old who had a stem cell transplant for acute lymphoblastic leukemia, so the T cells may come from the graft donor.

This clonotype has a handful of counts. The chain carries TRBV20-1 and TRBJ2-5, with TRBD1 matching over 12 bases. CDR1 and CDR2 (germline): DFQATT, SNEGSKA (reference sequence). CDR3 length: 16 residues. After removal of 4 bases from V and 5 bases from J, the junction contained 11 bases not matched to a gene. In DNA form, the CDR3 reads TGCAGTGCTAAGGGGGGACAGGGGGCATTGGGGGAGACCCAGTACTTC. This sequence encodes CSAKGGQGALGETQYF.

This clonotype came up a few times. The chain employs TRBV4-1 and TRBJ2-3, with a tentative D call TRBD2 (6 bases). Trimming left V 9 bases short and J 6 bases short, with 19 bases between. Germline CDR1 is MGHRA and CDR2 is YSYEKL. This CDR3 has 14 amino acids. CDR3 sequence reads: CASRLGTLPDTQYF. The CDR3 DNA reads as TGCGCCAGTCGCCTAGGGACTCTACCGGATACGCAGTATTTT.

The chain couples TRBV4-2 to TRBJ1-4, with a possible D match to TRBD1 (6 bases). The CDR3 is made up of 15 amino acids. V was pared by 2 bases and J by 7 bases, with 14 bases between. Germline V gene data show CDR1 as LGHNA and CDR2 as YNFKEQ. DNA for the CDR3: TGTGCCAGCAGCCAACCGGACAGAGGGGGTGAAAAACTGTTTTTT. As protein: CASSQPDRGGEKLFF.

This clonotype was counted a few times. This chain connects TRBV12-3 or TRBV12-4 to TRBJ1-3; no clear D. This CDR3 spans 15 amino acids. Trimming removed 6 bases from V and 0 bases from J, with 12 bases in between. CDR3 in DNA: TGTGCCAGCAGCCACGACATGAGCTCTGGAAACACCATATATTTT. Amino acids: CASSHDMSSGNTIYF.

Written as DNA, the CDR3 is TGTGCCAGCAGCTTTCGGACAGGGGGCGGTCATCGAATGAACACTGAAGCTTTCTTT. Encoded protein: CASSFRTGGGHRMNTEAFF. The rearrangement uses TRBV11-2 and TRBJ1-1; 11 positions match TRBD1. With 3 bases clipped from V and 0 bases from J, the junction kept 12 bases outside the gene matches. The CDR3 is 19 residues long. Germline CDR1 and CDR2: SGHAT and FQNNGV.

The table lists this clonotype with a few counts. The CDR3 DNA follows: TGTGCCAGCAGCCTAGCGGGAGGACAGGGAGGACCTCTAGCCAAAAACATTCAGTACTTC. Protein sequence: CASSLAGGQGGPLAKNIQYF. The V call is TRBV3-1, the J call TRBJ2-4; TRBD2 matches at 10 bases. V gave up 4 bases and J gave up 0 bases; unmatched junction bases: 15. CDR1 is LGHDT and CDR2 is YNNKEL in the germline V gene (reference sequence). The CDR3 loop spans 20 amino acids. Full variable domain (remainder filled in from reference TRBV3-1 and TRBJ2-4): DTAVSQTPKYLVTQMGNDKSIKCEQNLGHDTMYWYKQDSKKFLKIMFSYNNKELIINETVPNRFSPKSPDKAHLNLHINSLELGDSAVYFCASSLAGGQGGPLAKNIQYFGAGTRLSVL.

The chain is built from TRBV12-3 or TRBV12-4 and TRBJ2-1, with 15 positions matching TRBD2. The CDR3 is made up of 15 amino acids. The J segment lost 10 bases and the V segment lost 6 bases, leaving 7 bases of the junction unmatched. CDR3 sequence (DNA): TGTGCCAGCAGCGGACTAGCGGGGGGGGACGGGGAGCAGTTCTTC. Encoded protein: CASSGLAGGDGEQFF.

The V and J genes are TRBV20-1 and TRBJ2-7, with TRBD2 matching 8 bases. Germline values: CDR1 DFQATT, CDR2 SNEGSKA (reference sequence). The junction had 3 bases not matched to a gene; V was cut back by 2 bases and J by 0 bases. CDR3 length: 14 residues. The CDR3 DNA sequence: TGCAGTGCTAGAAGCGGGGGCAGCTCCTACGAGCAGTACTTC. Amino acid sequence: CSARSGGSSYEQYF.

Many counts were recorded for this clonotype. This chain links TRBV5-1 with TRBJ2-7, with D uncertain. CDR1 and CDR2 from the germline V gene are SGHRS and YFSETQ. The CDR3 is made up of 16 amino acids. V lost 0 bases to trimming and J lost 1 base, with 14 bases between them. The CDR3 loop is CASSLDSTLNSYEQYF. CDR3 sequence (DNA): TGCGCCAGCAGCTTGGACTCGACTTTAAATTCCTACGAGCAGTACTTC.

This clonotype was counted only a few times. The chain joins TRBV27 to TRBJ2-3; TRBD2 might be the D (6 bases). Germline V CDR1 and CDR2: MNHEY, SMNVEV (reference sequence). V lost 7 bases and J lost 1, with 12 bases in between. The length of the CDR3 is 14 residues. CDR3 nucleotide sequence: TGTGCCAGCAACCGATGGGGGGGCACAGATACGCAGTATTTT. This codes for CASNRWGGTDTQYF.

The table lists this clonotype with a count of one. J is TRBJ1-1 and V is TRBV6-5; D is unclear. Per germline, CDR1 MNHEY and CDR2 SVGAGI. Trimming cost V 5 bases and J 5 bases, with 6 bases left between them. The CDR3 runs 11 residues. The CDR3 nucleotides read TGTGCCAGCAGTGAGTATACTGAAGCTTTCTTT. This codes for CASSEYTEAFF.